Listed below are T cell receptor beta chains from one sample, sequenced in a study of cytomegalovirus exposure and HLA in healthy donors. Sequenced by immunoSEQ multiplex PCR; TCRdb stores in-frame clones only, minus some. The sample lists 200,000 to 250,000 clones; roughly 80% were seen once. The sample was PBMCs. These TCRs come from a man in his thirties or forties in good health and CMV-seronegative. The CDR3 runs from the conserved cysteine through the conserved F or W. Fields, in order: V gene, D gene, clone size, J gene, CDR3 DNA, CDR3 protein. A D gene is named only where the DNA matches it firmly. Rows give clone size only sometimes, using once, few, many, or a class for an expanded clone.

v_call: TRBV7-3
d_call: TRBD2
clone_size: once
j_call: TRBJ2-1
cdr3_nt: TGTGCCAGCAGCTTAAATAGCGGGGGGGCCAGTAATGAGCAGTTCTTC
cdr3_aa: CASSLNSGGASNEQFF

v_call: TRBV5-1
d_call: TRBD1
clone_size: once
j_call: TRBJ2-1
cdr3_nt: TGCGCCAGCAGCGTAGGGACAGGGTCCTACAATGAGCAGTTCTTC
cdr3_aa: CASSVGTGSYNEQFF

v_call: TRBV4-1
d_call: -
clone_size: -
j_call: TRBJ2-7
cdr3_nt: TGCGCCAGCAGCCAAGATCGAGGGGGTTCTCCGTACGAGCAGTACTTC
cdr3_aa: CASSQDRGGSPYEQYF

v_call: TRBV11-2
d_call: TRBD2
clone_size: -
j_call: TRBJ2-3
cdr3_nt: TGTGCCAGCAGCTTTCCGGGACTAAATCAGTATTTT
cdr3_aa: CASSFPGLNQYF

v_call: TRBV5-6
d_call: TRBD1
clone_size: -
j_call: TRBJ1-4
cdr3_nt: TGTGCCAGCAGCTGGGGACAGGGTGATGAAAAACTGTTTTTT
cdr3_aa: CASSWGQGDEKLFF

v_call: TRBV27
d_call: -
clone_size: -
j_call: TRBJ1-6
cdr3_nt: TGTGCCAGCAGTTGGCAGGGGCGAAGCTCCTATAATTCACCCCTCCACTTT
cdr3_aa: CASSWQGRSSYNSPLHF

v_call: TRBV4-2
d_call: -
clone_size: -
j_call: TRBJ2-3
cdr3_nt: TGTGCCAGCAGCCCCCGAGAGGGAGGCACAGATACGCAGTATTTT
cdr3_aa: CASSPREGGTDTQYF

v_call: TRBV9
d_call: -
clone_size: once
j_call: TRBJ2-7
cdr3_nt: TGTGCCAGCAGCGCGGGGGTGGGGGGATTTTACGAGCAGTACTTC
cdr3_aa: CASSAGVGGFYEQYF

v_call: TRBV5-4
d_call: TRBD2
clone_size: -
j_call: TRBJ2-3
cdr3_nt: TGTGCCAGCAGCTCCTCGGCGGGGGTTTCCACAGATACGCAGTATTTT
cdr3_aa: CASSSSAGVSTDTQYF

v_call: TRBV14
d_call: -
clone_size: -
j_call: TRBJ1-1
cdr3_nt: TGTGCCAGCAGCCAAAGGGGCAGGGCGAACACTGAAGCTTTCTTT
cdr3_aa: CASSQRGRANTEAFF

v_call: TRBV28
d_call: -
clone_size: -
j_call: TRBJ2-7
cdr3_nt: TGTGCCAGCAGTTTCGCGGTCAAGGAGCAGTACTTC
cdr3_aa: CASSFAVKEQYF

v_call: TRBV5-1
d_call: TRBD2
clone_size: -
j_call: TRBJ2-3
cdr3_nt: TGCGCCAGCAGCTTGGAACTAGCGGGGCGAGATACGCAGTATTTT
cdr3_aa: CASSLELAGRDTQYF

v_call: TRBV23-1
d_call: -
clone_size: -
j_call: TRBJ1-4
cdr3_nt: TGCGCCAGCAGTCGGACAGCAACTAATGAAAAACTGTTTTTT
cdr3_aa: CASSRTATNEKLFF

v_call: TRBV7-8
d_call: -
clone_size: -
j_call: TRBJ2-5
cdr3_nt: TGTGCCAGCAGCGCCCCAGAAGGTGGGCCGTCGTACCAAGAGACCCAGTACTTC
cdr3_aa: CASSAPEGGPSYQETQYF

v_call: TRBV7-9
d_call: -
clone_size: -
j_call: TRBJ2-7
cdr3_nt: TGTGCCAGCAGCTTAGCGGGGACTGCGGCCTACGAGCAGTACTTC
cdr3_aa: CASSLAGTAAYEQYF

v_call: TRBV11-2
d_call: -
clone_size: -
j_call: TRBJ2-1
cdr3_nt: TGTGCCAGCAGCCCGGGGTATGAGCAGTTCTTC
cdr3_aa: CASSPGYEQFF

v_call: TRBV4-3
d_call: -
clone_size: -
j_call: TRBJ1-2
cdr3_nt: TGCGCCAGCAGCCAAGAAGGTGGCAGGTACTATGGCTACACCTTC
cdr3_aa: CASSQEGGRYYGYTF

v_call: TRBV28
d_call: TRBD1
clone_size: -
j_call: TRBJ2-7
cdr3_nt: TGTGCCAGCAGTTTAAAGGGGGCAAACGAGCAGTACTTC
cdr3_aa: CASSLKGANEQYF

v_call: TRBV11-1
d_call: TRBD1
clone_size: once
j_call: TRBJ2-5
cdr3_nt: TGTGCCAGCAGCTTAAGTGGGACAGAAGAGACCCAGTACTTC
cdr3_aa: CASSLSGTEETQYF

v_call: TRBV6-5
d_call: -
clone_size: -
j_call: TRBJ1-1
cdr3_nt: TGTGCCAGCAGTGGGCGGGGAACGAACACTGAAGCTTTCTTT
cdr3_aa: CASSGRGTNTEAFF

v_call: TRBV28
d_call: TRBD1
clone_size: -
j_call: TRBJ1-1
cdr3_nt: TGTGCCAGCAGTTTACGGTACAGGGGGATGAACACTGAAGCTTTCTTT
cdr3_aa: CASSLRYRGMNTEAFF

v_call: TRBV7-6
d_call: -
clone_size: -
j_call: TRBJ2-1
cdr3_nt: TGTGCCAGCAGCTCCCGACTAGACTTCAGCAATGAGCAGTTCTTC
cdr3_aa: CASSSRLDFSNEQFF

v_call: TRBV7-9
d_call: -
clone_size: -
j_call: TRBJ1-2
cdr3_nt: TGTGCCAGCAGCCCGTATACCCGGGCGGGAGGCAACTATGGCTACACCTTC
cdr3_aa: CASSPYTRAGGNYGYTF

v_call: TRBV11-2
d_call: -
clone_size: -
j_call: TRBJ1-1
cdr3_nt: TGTGCCAGCAGCTTAGGGACACCGCCCACTGAAGCTTTCTTT
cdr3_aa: CASSLGTPPTEAFF

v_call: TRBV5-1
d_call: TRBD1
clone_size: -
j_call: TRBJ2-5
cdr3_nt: TGCGCCAGCAGCTCGGGACAGGGAAAAGGCGCGGGGGAGCAGTACTTC
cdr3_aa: CASSSGQGKGAGEQYF

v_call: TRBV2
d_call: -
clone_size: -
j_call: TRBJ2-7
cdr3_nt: TGTGCCAGCAGTGACCCATCACAGAACTCCTACGAGCAGTACTTC
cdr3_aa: CASSDPSQNSYEQYF

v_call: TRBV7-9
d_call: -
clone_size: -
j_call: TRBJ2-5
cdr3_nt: TGTGCCAGCAGCTTAGTTAGAGGCTATCAAGAGACCCAGTACTTC
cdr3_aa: CASSLVRGYQETQYF

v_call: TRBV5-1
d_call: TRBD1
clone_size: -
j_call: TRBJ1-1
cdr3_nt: TGCGCCAGCAGCCCCCCGGGACAGACTTTAAACACTGAAGCTTTCTTT
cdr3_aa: CASSPPGQTLNTEAFF

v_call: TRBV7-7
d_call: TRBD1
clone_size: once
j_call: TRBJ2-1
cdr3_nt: TGTGCTAGCAGCTTTGACAGGGGTTGGGAGCAGTTCTTC
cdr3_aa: CASSFDRGWEQFF

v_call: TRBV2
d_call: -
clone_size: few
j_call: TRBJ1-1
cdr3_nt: TGTGCCAGCAGTGGGCGGGAGGGGATCACTGAAGCTTTCTTT
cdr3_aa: CASSGREGITEAFF

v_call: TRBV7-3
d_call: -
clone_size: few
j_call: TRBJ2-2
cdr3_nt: TGTGCCAGCAGTTGGGGGGCCGGGGAGCTGTTTTTT
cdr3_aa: CASSWGAGELFF

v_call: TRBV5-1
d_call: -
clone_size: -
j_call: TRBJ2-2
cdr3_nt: TGCGCCAGCAGCCCCCCCAGGGTCAACACCGGGGAGCTGTTTTTT
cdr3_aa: CASSPPRVNTGELFF

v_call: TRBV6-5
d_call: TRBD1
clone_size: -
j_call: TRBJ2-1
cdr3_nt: TGTGCCAGCAGAGCTTCCGGGACAGTTTACAATGAGCAGTTCTTC
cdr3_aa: CASRASGTVYNEQFF

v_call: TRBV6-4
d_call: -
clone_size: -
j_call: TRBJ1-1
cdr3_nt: TGTGCCAGCAGTGACGGCGGGGAGAACACTGAAGCTTTCTTT
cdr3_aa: CASSDGGENTEAFF

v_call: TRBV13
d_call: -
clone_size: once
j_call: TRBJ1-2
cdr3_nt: TGTGCCAGCAGCTTAAGGGAGGGAGACTTCTATGGCTACACCTTC
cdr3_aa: CASSLREGDFYGYTF

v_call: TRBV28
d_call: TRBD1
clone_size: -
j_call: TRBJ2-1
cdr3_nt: TGTGCCAGCAGAGGGACAGGGGAGGACTACAATGAGCAGTTCTTC
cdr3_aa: CASRGTGEDYNEQFF

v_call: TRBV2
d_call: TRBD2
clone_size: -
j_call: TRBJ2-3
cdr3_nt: TGTGCCAGCAGGGCTTCTAGAACTAGCGGGGCTACTAGCACAGATACGCAGTATTTT
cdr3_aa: CASRASRTSGATSTDTQYF

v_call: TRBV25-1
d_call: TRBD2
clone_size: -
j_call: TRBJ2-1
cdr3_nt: TGTGCCAGCAGTGATACGGGGGGGCCAGGCAATGAGCAGTTCTTC
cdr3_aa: CASSDTGGPGNEQFF

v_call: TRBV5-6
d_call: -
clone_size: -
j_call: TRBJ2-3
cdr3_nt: TGTGCCAGCAGCTTGTTCCCAGGGGCCACAGATACGCAGTATTTT
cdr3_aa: CASSLFPGATDTQYF

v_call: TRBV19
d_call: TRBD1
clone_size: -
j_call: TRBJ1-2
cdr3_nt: TGTGCCAGTACCCTCCAGGGGGGTGGCTACACCTTC
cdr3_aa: CASTLQGGGYTF

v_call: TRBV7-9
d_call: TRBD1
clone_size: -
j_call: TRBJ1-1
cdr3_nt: TGTGCCAGCAGCCCATCCCGGGACAGGGGTGCTGAAGCTTTCTTT
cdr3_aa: CASSPSRDRGAEAFF

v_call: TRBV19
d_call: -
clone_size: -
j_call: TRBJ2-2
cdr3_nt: TGTGCCAGTATCCGCGGGGCTGGCGGGGAGCTGTTTTTT
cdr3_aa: CASIRGAGGELFF

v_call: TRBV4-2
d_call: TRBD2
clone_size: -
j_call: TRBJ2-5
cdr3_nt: TGTGCCAGCAGCCAGGAGCTAGCGGGGATCCAAGAGACCCAGTACTTC
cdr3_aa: CASSQELAGIQETQYF

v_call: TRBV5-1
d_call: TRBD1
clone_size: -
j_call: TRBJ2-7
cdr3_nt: TGCGCCAGCAGCCGCTGGACAGGGGGCTACGAGCAGTACTTC
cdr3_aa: CASSRWTGGYEQYF

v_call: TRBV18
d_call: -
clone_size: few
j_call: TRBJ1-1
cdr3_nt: TGTGCCAGCTCCCGAACAGTACCGATCGAAGCTTTCTTT
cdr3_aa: CASSRTVPIEAFF

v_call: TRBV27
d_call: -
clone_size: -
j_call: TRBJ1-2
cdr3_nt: TGTGCCAGCGGGGGGGAGGGGTGGGGAGGCTACACCTTC
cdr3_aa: CASGGEGWGGYTF

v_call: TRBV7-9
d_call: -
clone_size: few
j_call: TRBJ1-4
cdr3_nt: TGTGCCAGCAGCCGTGGGGGGGACGGTGAAAAACTGTTTTTT
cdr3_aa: CASSRGGDGEKLFF

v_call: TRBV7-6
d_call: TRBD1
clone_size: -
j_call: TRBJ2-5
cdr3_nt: TGTGCCAGCAGCCTGGGACAGACAGAGCCCCAAGAGACCCAGTACTTC
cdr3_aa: CASSLGQTEPQETQYF

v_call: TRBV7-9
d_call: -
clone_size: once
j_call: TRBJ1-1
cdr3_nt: TGTGCCAGCACCACATCCGGGAAAATGAACACTGAAGCTTTCTTT
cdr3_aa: CASTTSGKMNTEAFF

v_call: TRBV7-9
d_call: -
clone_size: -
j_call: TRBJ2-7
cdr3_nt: TGTGCCAGCAGCTTAGACGGCGGGCCCCGGGAGCAGTACTTC
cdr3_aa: CASSLDGGPREQYF